This TCR beta chain came from a study of tumor-infiltrating lymphocytes in oesophageal squamous cell carcinoma. TCRdb ran MiXCR on the PCR reads and lists one entry per CDR3 protein. The table shows about 21,000 distinct CDR3 sequences, with approximately 38% occurring only once. CDR1 is SGHKS and CDR2 is YYEKEE in the germline V gene (reference sequence). Trimming took 0 bases from V and 3 from J, leaving 12 bases between them. The CDR3 is made up of 15 amino acids. This clonotype was counted many times. This sequence joins TRBV5-5 and TRBJ1-2; D is unresolved. The sample taken for sequencing was esophageal tumor tissue. The sequence was obtained from a male donor with esophageal squamous cell carcinoma. CDR3 amino acids: CASSLGWAADYGYTF. Written as DNA, the CDR3 is TGTGCCAGCAGCTTGGGCTGGGCGGCGGACTATGGCTACACCTTC.